These 31 T cell receptor beta chains were all obtained from the same sample, sequenced in a study of CD4 T cell repertoires in COVID-19. These memory T cells were uncultured and sequenced directly after ex vivo isolation. Clones were read by immunoSEQ multiplex PCR, and TCRdb kept only the in-frame ones, dropping some. There are fewer than 25,000 clones in the sample; nearly 95% occur only once, and 0.66% lies in the top ten. The starting material was circulating follicular helper CD4+ T cells (cTfh) from blood, obtained before the COVID-19 pandemic. The source is a human donor who had COVID-19.

Written as DNA, the CDR3 is TGTGCCAGCAGACCCGACAGGGAATCGGATACGCAGTATTTT. As protein: CASRPDRESDTQYF. V and J are TRBV6-5 and TRBJ2-3; TRBD1 matches at 7 bases. The CDR3 is made up of 14 amino acids. J gave up 6 bases and V 6 bases, and 9 bases lay outside the gene matches. Germline-derived CDR1 and CDR2 are MNHEY and SVGAGI.

The chain couples TRBV11-2 to TRBJ1-1; D gene uncertain. There are 13 residues in the CDR3. Per germline, CDR1 SGHAT and CDR2 FQNNGV. The V gene lost 5 bases and the J gene lost 0 bases, with 7 bases spanning the gap. CDR3: CASSPPLNTEAFF. The CDR3 DNA sequence: TGTGCCAGCAGCCCCCCCTTGAACACTGAAGCTTTCTTT.

The V and J genes are TRBV6-6 and TRBJ2-7; 7 bases align to TRBD2. V dropped 0 bases and J dropped 2; count of bases not matched to a gene: 1. CDR3 size: 14 residues. Looked up from germline, CDR1 is MNHNY and CDR2 is SVGAGI (reference sequence). CDR3 loop: CASSYSRGTYEQYF. As DNA, the CDR3 is TGTGCCAGCAGTTACTCGCGGGGGACCTACGAGCAGTACTTC.

J is TRBJ2-1 and V is TRBV6-1, with TRBD2 matching 8 bases. From germline, CDR1 is MNHNS and CDR2 SASEGT. The J segment lost 13 bases and the V segment lost 5 bases, leaving 7 bases of the junction unmatched. The CDR3 is 12 amino acids. The CDR3 loop reads CASSNPGTSQFF. DNA for the CDR3: TGTGCCAGCAGTAATCCCGGGACTAGTCAGTTCTTC.

This chain connects TRBV15 to TRBJ1-6; 7 bases are shared with TRBD1. Germline V lookup: CDR1 LNHNV, CDR2 YYDKDF (reference sequence). With V trimmed by 0 bases and J by 9 bases, 2 bases remained unmatched. The CDR3 is 14 amino acids. The CDR3 coding sequence is TGTGCCACCAGCAGAGATACAGGGGCTTCACCCCTCCACTTT. As protein: CATSRDTGASPLHF.

This clone appeared a single time. The CDR3 reads CASKGTSGPLSEQFF. In DNA, the CDR3 is TGTGCCAGCAAAGGAACTAGCGGTCCACTGAGCGAGCAGTTCTTC. The V and J genes are TRBV2 and TRBJ2-1, with 8 bases that match TRBD2. The germline V gene encodes CDR1 SNHLY and CDR2 FYNNEI. This CDR3 has 15 amino acids. Trimming took 7 bases from V and 10 from J; bases not matched to a gene: 15. Using reference TRBV2 and TRBJ2-1 for the parts outside the CDR3, the full variable domain is EPEVTQTPSHQVTQMGQEVILRCVPISNHLYFYWYRQILGQKVEFLVSFYNNEISEKSEIFDDQFSVERPDGSNFTLKIRSTKLEDSAMYFCASKGTSGPLSEQFFGPGTRLTVL.

The chain joins TRBV10-3 to TRBJ2-5; TRBD2 is a possible D gene (6 bases). Between the trimmed V and J ends, which lost 0 bases and 5 bases, there was a span of 13 bases. CDR1 is ENHRY and CDR2 is SYGVKD in the germline V gene. This CDR3 has 15 residues. CDR3 nucleotide sequence: TGTGCCATCAGTGAGTCCCAGGCGAGCGGGGAGACCCAGTACTTC. Translated, it gives CAISESQASGETQYF.

The rearrangement joins TRBV5-6 to TRBJ2-3; TRBD2 matches at 8 bases. The CDR3 spans 15 residues. Germline values: CDR1 SGHDT, CDR2 YYEEEE. With V trimmed by 4 bases and J by 6 bases, 10 bases remained unmatched. CDR3 nucleotides: TGTGCCAGCAGCCCGGGAGCGGGAGTAGGGGATACGCAGTATTTT. Protein: CASSPGAGVGDTQYF.

The rearrangement joins TRBV6-1 to TRBJ2-5; 7 bases fit TRBD1. Germline CDR1 is MNHNS and CDR2 is SASEGT. J was trimmed by 4 bases and V by 9 bases; bases with no gene match: 14. The CDR3 is 15 amino acids. As DNA, the CDR3 is TGTGCCAGTAGAACGGGACAGTCGACGGGAGAGACCCAGTACTTC. It translates to CASRTGQSTGETQYF.

The V call is TRBV5-1, the J call TRBJ2-2; maybe TRBD1 (7 bases). Germline CDR1 and CDR2: SGHRS and YFSETQ. The CDR3 runs to 15 residues. V gave up 1 base and J gave up 5 bases, with 12 bases separating them. The CDR3: CASSLPQGGTGELFF. CDR3 in DNA: TGCGCCAGCAGCTTGCCCCAGGGGGGAACCGGGGAGCTGTTTTTT.

This chain uses TRBV7-8 with TRBJ2-5; TRBD1 matches at 7 bases. Per the germline V gene, CDR1 is SGHVS and CDR2 is FQNEAQ. The trim removed 5 bases at V and 7 bases at J, leaving 10 bases unmatched. This CDR3 is built from 14 residues. The CDR3 DNA is TGTGCCAGCAGCCCTCACGACAGGGATGGGACCCAGTACTTC. Residues: CASSPHDRDGTQYF.

The V and J genes are TRBV28 and TRBJ1-2, with D tentatively TRBD1 (6 bases). The CDR3 has 11 amino acids. Trimming removed 6 bases at V and 8 bases at J, with 10 bases between. Germline CDR1 is MDHEN and CDR2 is SYDVKM. This CDR3 reads CASSRGWGYTF. CDR3 bases: TGTGCCAGCAGCAGGGGCTGGGGCTACACCTTC.

This clone was counted once. This sequence joins TRBV19 and TRBJ1-1; weak D call: TRBD1 (5 bases). V dropped 7 bases and J dropped 2 bases, with 11 bases sitting between them. The CDR3 is 13 amino acids. Germline V gene sequence: CDR1 LNHDA, CDR2 SQIVND (reference sequence). The CDR3 here is CASTDMLNTEAFF. The CDR3, as DNA: TGTGCCAGTACGGACATGCTTAACACTGAAGCTTTCTTT. Variable domain in full (rest from reference TRBV19 and TRBJ1-1): DGGITQSPKYLFRKEGQNVTLSCEQNLNHDAMYWYRQDPGQGLRLIYYSQIVNDFQKGDIAEGYSVSREKKESFPLTVTSAQKNPTAFYLCASTDMLNTEAFFGQGTRLTVV.

This clone occurred once. The chain couples TRBV27 to TRBJ2-7; D not certain. Germline-derived CDR1 and CDR2 are MNHEY and SMNVEV (reference sequence). The CDR3 sequence is 12 residues long. The V end was cut by 7 bases, the J end by 4 bases, with 11 bases between. DNA of the CDR3: TGTGCCAGCAAGGTGGGCCTATACGAGCAGTACTTC. Protein sequence: CASKVGLYEQYF.

This clone has only one observation. The chain links TRBV7-3 to TRBJ2-3; TRBD1 agrees at 9 bases. After removal of 5 bases from V and 2 bases from J, the junction contained 5 bases not matched to a gene. Germline V gene sequence: CDR1 SGHTA, CDR2 FQGTGA. CDR3 length: 15 residues. This CDR3 reads CASSQTGGDTDTQYF. In DNA, the CDR3 is TGTGCCAGCAGCCAGACAGGGGGGGACACAGATACGCAGTATTTT.

The chain recombines TRBV10-3 with TRBJ1-1, with TRBD1 as a possible D gene (5 bases). V was shortened by 6 bases and J by 6 bases, with 8 bases between the two germline ends. Germline V gene data show CDR1 as ENHRY and CDR2 as SYGVKD. CDR3 length equals 11 residues. CDR3 nucleotide sequence: TGTGCCATCAGCCAGGGCTCTGAAGCTTTCTTT. Amino acids: CAISQGSEAFF.

This clone was counted once. The chain links TRBV10-3 to TRBJ2-5; D uncertain. The V end lost 3 bases, the J end lost 7 bases, and 6 bases lay between the germline ends. The CDR3 length is 11 residues. Germline CDR1 ENHRY, CDR2 SYGVKD. Here the CDR3 reads CAISDERTQYF. Written as DNA, the CDR3 is TGTGCCATCAGTGACGAGCGGACCCAGTACTTC.

This clone was counted a single time. The chain links TRBV19 to TRBJ1-5, with a weak D call TRBD1 (5 bases). Germline V gene data show CDR1 as LNHDA and CDR2 as SQIVND (reference sequence). V lost 5 bases to trimming and J lost 0 bases, with 11 bases between them. CDR3 size: 15 residues. CDR3 sequence: CASSQQEDSNQPQHF. Written as DNA, the CDR3 is TGTGCCAGTAGTCAACAGGAAGATAGCAATCAGCCCCAGCATTTT.

The chain employs TRBV5-1 and TRBJ1-1, with D possibly matching TRBD1 (6 bases). Per germline, CDR1 SGHRS and CDR2 YFSETQ. The CDR3 has 14 residues. Trimming took 7 bases from V and 0 from J, leaving 13 bases between them. The CDR3, as DNA: TGCGCCAGCGGGTACAGGGCCGTGAACACTGAAGCTTTCTTT. Translated, it gives CASGYRAVNTEAFF. The full variable domain, in which reference TRBV5-1 and TRBJ1-1 provide the parts outside the CDR3, is KAGVTQTPRYLIKTRGQQVTLSCSPISGHRSVSWYQQTPGQGLQFLFEYFSETQRNKGNFPGRFSGRQFSNSRSEMNVSTLELGDSALYLCASGYRAVNTEAFFGQGTRLTVV.

The chain combines TRBV6-5 with TRBJ1-1; maybe TRBD1 (5 bases). Germline V gene lookup returns CDR1 MNHEY and CDR2 SVGAGI. The CDR3 covers 13 residues. Trimming cost V 3 bases and J 9 bases, with 14 bases left between them. CDR3 nucleotides: TGTGCCAGCAGTTATCGCTATGGACATCAAGCTTTCTTT. Its translation is CASSYRYGHQAFF.

This rearrangement joins TRBV27 to TRBJ2-6; D possibly corresponds to TRBD1 (5 bases). V was cut by 2 bases and J by 5 bases, with 16 bases left in between. The V gene's germline CDR1 is MNHEY and CDR2 SMNVEV (reference sequence). The CDR3 is 17 amino acids. CDR3 DNA: TGTGCCAGCAGTTTAAAGGACACCCGCTCGAGGGCCAACGTCCTGACTTTC. Protein sequence: CASSLKDTRSRANVLTF.

This clone occurred once. The chain is built from TRBV19 and TRBJ2-3, with 9 nucleotides matching TRBD2. After removal of 5 bases from V and 3 bases from J, the junction contained 3 bases not matched to a gene. The CDR3 is 14 amino acids. The germline gives CDR1 LNHDA, CDR2 SQIVND (reference sequence). CDR3 DNA sequence: TGTGCCAGTAGTTGGAGCGGGGGGACAGATACGCAGTATTTT. Translation: CASSWSGGTDTQYF.

V and J are TRBV6-6 and TRBJ1-2; possible D gene TRBD1, 5 bases. Germline V CDR1 and CDR2: MNHNY, SVGAGI (reference sequence). CDR3 length: 14 residues. Trimming took off 2 bases at V and 8 bases at J, with 15 bases between the two ends. CDR3 coding DNA: TGTGCCAGCAGTTACGACAGCGGGCCGGGAGGCTACACCTTC. It specifies CASSYDSGPGGYTF.

This chain joins TRBV28 and TRBJ2-3; the D gene is possibly TRBD1 (6 bases). The V gene's germline CDR1 is MDHEN and CDR2 SYDVKM. The CDR3 covers 15 residues. The germline V and J ends were trimmed by 4 bases and 2 bases, with 13 bases remaining between them. CDR3 in amino acids: CASSSDRRSTDTQYF. The CDR3 DNA is TGTGCCAGCAGTTCCGACAGGCGATCCACAGATACGCAGTATTTT.

The chain combines TRBV2 with TRBJ2-7, with TRBD2 matching 7 bases. The V gene end was trimmed by 7 bases and the J gene end by 7 bases; junction bases not matched to a gene: 16. The CDR3 covers 15 residues. Germline V lookup: CDR1 SNHLY, CDR2 FYNNEI. CDR3 sequence: CASTGTSGTTGEQYF. In DNA, the CDR3 is TGTGCCAGCACGGGGACCTCCGGGACTACGGGGGAGCAGTACTTC.

The chain employs TRBV5-1 and TRBJ2-5; D may be TRBD1 (6 bases). The CDR3 is 14 residues long. Germline loops: CDR1 SGHRS, CDR2 YFSETQ. Trimming shortened V by 0 bases and J by 5 bases, and 11 bases separated the two germline ends. CDR3 sequence (DNA): TGCGCCAGCAGCTTGGACAGGGTCGGTGAGACCCAGTACTTC. Encoded protein: CASSLDRVGETQYF.

V is TRBV7-9 and J is TRBJ1-2; TRBD1 matches 7 bases. CDR1 and CDR2 from the germline V gene are SEHNR and FQNEAQ (reference sequence). CDR3 length: 13 residues. Trimming removed 1 base from V and 7 bases from J; junction bases left unmatched: 3. The CDR3 here is CASSLEGGSGYTF. Written as DNA, the CDR3 is TGTGCCAGCAGCTTAGAAGGGGGCTCTGGCTACACCTTC.

The V gene is TRBV6-4, the J gene TRBJ1-5; D gene unclear. Trimming left V 0 bases short and J 6 bases short, with 6 bases between. Germline CDR1 MRHNA, CDR2 SNTAGT. The CDR3 sequence is 13 residues long. The CDR3, as DNA: TGTGCCAGCAGTGACTCTGCGGGTCAGCCCCAGCATTTT. Translating gives CASSDSAGQPQHF.

This clone was recorded only once. This chain links TRBV6-6 with TRBJ1-1, with D perhaps matching TRBD1 (5 bases). Germline CDR1 reads MNHNY; CDR2 reads SVGAGI (reference sequence). There are 11 residues in the CDR3. V was clipped by 7 bases and J by 6 bases, with 9 bases between them. The chain's CDR3 is CASTGGAEAFF. CDR3 in DNA: TGTGCCAGCACAGGAGGGGCTGAAGCTTTCTTT.

The gene calls are TRBV11-3 and TRBJ2-1; 10 bases are a match to TRBD2. The CDR3 has 15 amino acids. V was clipped by 0 bases and J by 9 bases; unmatched bases: 5. In germline, CDR1 is SGHNT, CDR2 YENEEA. The CDR3 sequence: CASSLDQREGREQFF. Written as DNA, the CDR3 is TGTGCCAGCAGCTTAGATCAGCGGGAGGGACGTGAGCAGTTCTTC.

The chain joins TRBV30 to TRBJ2-1, with 10 bases fitting TRBD2. The junction had 1 base not matched to a gene; V was cut back by 1 base and J by 4 bases. The CDR3 has 14 amino acids. Germline CDR1 is GTSNPN and CDR2 is SVGIG (reference sequence). The CDR3 loop reads CAWSGLAGYNEQFF. The CDR3 nucleotides are TGTGCCTGGAGTGGACTAGCGGGTTACAATGAGCAGTTCTTC. Full variable domain (missing parts from reference TRBV30 and TRBJ2-1): SQTIHQWPATLVQPVGSPLSLECTVEGTSNPNLYWYRQAAGRGLQLLFYSVGIGQISSEVPQNLSASRPQDRQFILSSKKLLLSDSGFYLCAWSGLAGYNEQFFGPGTRLTVL.